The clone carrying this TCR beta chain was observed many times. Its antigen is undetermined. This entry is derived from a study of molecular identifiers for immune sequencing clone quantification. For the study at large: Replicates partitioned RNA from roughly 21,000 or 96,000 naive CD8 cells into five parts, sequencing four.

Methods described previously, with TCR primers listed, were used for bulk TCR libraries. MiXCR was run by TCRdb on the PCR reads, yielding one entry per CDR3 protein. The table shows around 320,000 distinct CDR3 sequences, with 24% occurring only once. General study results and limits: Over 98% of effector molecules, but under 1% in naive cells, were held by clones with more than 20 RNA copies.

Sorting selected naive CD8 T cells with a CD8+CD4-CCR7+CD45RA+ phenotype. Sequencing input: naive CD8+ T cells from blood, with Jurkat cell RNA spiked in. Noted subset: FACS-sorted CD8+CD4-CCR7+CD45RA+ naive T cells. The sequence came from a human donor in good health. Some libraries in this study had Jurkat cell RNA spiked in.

CDR3: CASSLGPSPGYEQYF. DNA of the CDR3: TGTGCCAGCAGCTTAGGGCCCTCCCCGGGCTACGAGCAGTACTTC. The chain joins TRBV7-9 to TRBJ2-7; the D is unclear. V dropped 1 base and J dropped 3 bases, with 13 bases sitting between them. The germline V gene has CDR1 SEHNR and CDR2 FQNEAQ (reference sequence). The CDR3 is 15 amino acids.